This T cell receptor (beta chain) came from a study of blood T cells in healthy people across ages (dated by TCRdb to about 2015). Regarding the research as a whole: In model experiments, template switching captured roughly one uniquely barcoded TCR beta cDNA molecule for every two T cells. Two additional independent replicas of 1 million unique cDNA reads from the same blood draw were analyzed for two donors (one aged 18 to 30 and one aged 80 or older). The donors were divided into four age groups: young (average roughly 17 years), middle-aged (about 39), aged (about 62) and long-lived (around 80). To avoid experimental bias, donors of different ages were spread randomly across the sequencing lanes. To track age-related changes in TCR beta repertoire diversity, the study relied on deep sequencing normalized with unique cDNA molecular identifiers. Paper-wide results and their limitations: The CMV infection status of donors was not known, potentially confounding age-related changes in expanded clonotypes. Total diversity estimates from one million sequenced T cells were considered lower bounds and underestimates. Compared with the aged group, the long-lived group had more naive CD4+ T cells, fewer expanded clones and increased TCR diversity, suggesting age selection. Bulk unsorted PBMC profiling prevented conclusive comparison of naive and antigen-experienced compartments. As age increased, observed TCR beta diversity per million T cells dropped in a roughly linear way, and a significant reduction was already evident by age approximately 40. A strong correlation was found between observed TCR beta diversity and the percentage of naive T cells measured by flow cytometry.

CDR1 and CDR2, looked up from the germline V gene, are SGHRS and YFSETQ. The CDR3 sequence holds 15 residues, the cysteine and phenylalanine included. Kept here is only the CDR3 DNA, which spans 45 bases and is read in frame from base 1. Trimming at the junction amounts to 2 bases on V and 0 bases on J, and the germline ends lie 8 bases apart. The method behind the library was 5' RACE. Sequencer: Illumina HiSeq 2500. A second PCR of roughly 6 to 11 cycles was performed with a sample-barcoded 5' primer and a J-beta primer mix. A template-switch 5' adaptor carrying 12 random nucleotides introduced a unique molecular identifier onto each TCR beta cDNA molecule. Each sample yielded at least 2.5 million CDR3-containing paired-end reads. First-strand cDNA synthesis was performed from all RNA using the Mint cDNA synthesis kit, with priming by a TRBC-specific oligonucleotide. All cDNA was treated with uracil-DNA glycosylase and then went through a first 18-cycle PCR with the universal primers M1SS and BC2_uni_R. As for the original processing: For normalization, 1 million high-quality reads were randomly selected from each sample, with every read carrying a distinct molecular identifier. Reads with shared molecular identifiers were discarded instead of being binned into consensus sequences. MiTCR, with a Q25 quality threshold and the strictest error-elimination algorithm, was used for CDR3 identification, clonotype clustering and error correction. Lower-bound total TCR beta diversity was estimated with a nonparametric unseen species model using Euler transformation. The public reads were run again by TCRdb, first through fastp at Q25 and then through MiXCR, and only productive beta chains were kept. Rows are combined by CDR3 protein, so each entry shows the most common genes and DNA. The V and J calls reflect TCRdb's pipeline rather than the authors' work. Recorded for this sample are about 1.8 million distinct CDR3 sequences; around half of them occurred a single time. The ten largest clonotypes hold approximately 2.1% of the sample.

This clonotype was recorded only once. Its target antigen remains unknown. Per-base qualities were not stored, and no clone one base away is much larger. Systemically healthy Caucasian individuals from Russia, 39 in total and aged about 6 to 95 years, were included as donors. Each donor gave around 9.8 milliliters of peripheral blood, collected into EDTA-treated Vacutainer tubes. Ficoll-Paque density-gradient centrifugation was used to isolate PBMCs, with at least 6.5 million per sample. Total RNA, at least 6 micrograms per sample, was extracted from PBMCs with Trizol reagent. For every donor, flow cytometry on a PBMC aliquot measured the percentage of naive CD45RAhigh/CD27high T cells.

Sequenced input: blood. This clonotype was sampled from a woman aged 40 to 50 in good health. This chain is built from TRBV5-1 and TRBJ2-2; TRBD1 is a weak D gene call, 6 bases matching. CDR3 region: CASSFGTPNTGELFF. The DNA reads as follows: TGCGCCAGCAGCTTTGGGACACCGAACACCGGGGAGCTGTTTTTT.